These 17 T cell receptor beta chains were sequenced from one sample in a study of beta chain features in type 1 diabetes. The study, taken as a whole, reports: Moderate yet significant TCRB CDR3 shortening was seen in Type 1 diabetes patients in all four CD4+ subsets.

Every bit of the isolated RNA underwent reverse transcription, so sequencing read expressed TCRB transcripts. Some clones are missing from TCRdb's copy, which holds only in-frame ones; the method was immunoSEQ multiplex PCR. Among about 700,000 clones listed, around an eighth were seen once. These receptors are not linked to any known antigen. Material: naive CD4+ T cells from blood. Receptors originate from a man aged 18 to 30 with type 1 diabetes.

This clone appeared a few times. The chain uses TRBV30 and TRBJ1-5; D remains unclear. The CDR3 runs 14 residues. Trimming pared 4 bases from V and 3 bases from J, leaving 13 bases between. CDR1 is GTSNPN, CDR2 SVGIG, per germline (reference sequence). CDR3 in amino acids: CAWTKTVTNQPQHF. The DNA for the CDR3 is TGTGCCTGGACCAAAACAGTGACCAATCAGCCCCAGCATTTT.

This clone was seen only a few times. The CDR3 reads CASSQVWQNYGYTF. The CDR3 DNA reads as TGCGCCAGCAGCCAAGTTTGGCAGAACTATGGCTACACCTTC. The chain has TRBV4-1 and TRBJ1-2; D is ambiguous. The ends were cut back, 1 base at V and 2 bases at J, with 8 bases in the middle. Germline V gene lookup returns CDR1 MGHRA and CDR2 YSYEKL. The CDR3 extends over 14 amino acids.

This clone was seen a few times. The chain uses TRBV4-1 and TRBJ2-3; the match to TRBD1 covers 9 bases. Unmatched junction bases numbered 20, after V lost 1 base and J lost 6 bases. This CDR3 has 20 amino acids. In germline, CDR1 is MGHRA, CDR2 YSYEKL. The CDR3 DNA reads TGCGCCAGCAGCCAAGGGCGGGGACAGGGATACAGCGGGGCCCGTGATACGCAGTATTTT. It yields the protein CASSQGRGQGYSGARDTQYF.

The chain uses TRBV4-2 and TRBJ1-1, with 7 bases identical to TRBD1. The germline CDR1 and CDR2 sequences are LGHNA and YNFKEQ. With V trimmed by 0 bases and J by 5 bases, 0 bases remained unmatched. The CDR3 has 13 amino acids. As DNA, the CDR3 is TGTGCCAGCAGCCAAGACAGGGGGACTGAAGCTTTCTTT. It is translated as CASSQDRGTEAFF.

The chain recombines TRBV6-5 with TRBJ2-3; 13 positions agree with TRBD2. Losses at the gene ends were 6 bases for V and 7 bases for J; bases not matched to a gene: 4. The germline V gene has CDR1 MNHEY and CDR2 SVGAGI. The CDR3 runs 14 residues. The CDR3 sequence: CASSRTSGGYTQYF. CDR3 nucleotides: TGTGCCAGCAGCAGGACTAGCGGGGGCTATACGCAGTATTTT.

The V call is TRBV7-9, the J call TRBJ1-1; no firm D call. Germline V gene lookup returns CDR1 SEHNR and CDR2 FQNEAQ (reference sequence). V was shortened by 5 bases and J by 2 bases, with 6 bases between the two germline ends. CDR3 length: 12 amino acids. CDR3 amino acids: CASSPENTEAFF. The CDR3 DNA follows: TGTGCCAGCAGCCCCGAAAACACTGAAGCTTTCTTT.

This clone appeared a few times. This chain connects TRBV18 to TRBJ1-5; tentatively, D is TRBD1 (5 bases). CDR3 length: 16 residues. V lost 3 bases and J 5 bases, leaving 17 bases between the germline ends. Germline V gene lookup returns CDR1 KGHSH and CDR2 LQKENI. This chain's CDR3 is CASSPLRLTGDQPQHF. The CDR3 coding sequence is TGTGCCAGCTCACCCCTTAGGCTGACGGGGGATCAGCCCCAGCATTTT. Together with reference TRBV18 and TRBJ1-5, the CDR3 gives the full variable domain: NAGVMQNPRHLVRRRGQEARLRCSPMKGHSHVYWYRQLPEEGLKFMVYLQKENIIDESGMPKERFSAEFPKEGPSILRIQQVVRGDSAAYFCASSPLRLTGDQPQHFGDGTRLSIL.

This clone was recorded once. CDR3 in DNA: TGTGCCAGCGCGATTCAGGGAAACACCATATATTTT. This sequence encodes CASAIQGNTIYF. The rearrangement links TRBV2 to TRBJ1-3, with unresolved D. CDR3 length: 12 residues. Looked up from germline, CDR1 is SNHLY and CDR2 is FYNNEI. The V and J ends lost 8 bases and 4 bases respectively, with 9 bases between them.

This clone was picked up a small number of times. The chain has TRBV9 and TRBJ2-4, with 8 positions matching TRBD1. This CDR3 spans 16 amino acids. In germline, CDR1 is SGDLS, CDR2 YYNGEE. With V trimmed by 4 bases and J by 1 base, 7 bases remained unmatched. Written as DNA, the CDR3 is TGTGCCAGCAGCCCCCGAACAGGGGGGGCCAAAAACATTCAGTACTTC. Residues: CASSPRTGGAKNIQYF.

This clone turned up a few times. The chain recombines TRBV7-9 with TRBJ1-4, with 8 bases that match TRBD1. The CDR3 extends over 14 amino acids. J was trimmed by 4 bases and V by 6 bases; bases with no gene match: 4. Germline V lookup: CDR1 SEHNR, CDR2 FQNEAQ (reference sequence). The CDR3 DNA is TGTGCCAGCAGAGCAGGGGGCAGTAATGAAAAACTGTTTTTT. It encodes CASRAGGSNEKLFF.

CDR3 in amino acids: CATSRGAANTGELFF. CDR3 DNA sequence: TGTGCCACCAGCAGAGGGGCAGCGAACACCGGGGAGCTGTTTTTT. V gene TRBV15 combines with J gene TRBJ2-2, with D unclear. Trimming took off 1 base at V and 0 bases at J, with 6 bases between the two ends. There are 15 residues in the CDR3. From germline, CDR1 is LNHNV and CDR2 YYDKDF (reference sequence).

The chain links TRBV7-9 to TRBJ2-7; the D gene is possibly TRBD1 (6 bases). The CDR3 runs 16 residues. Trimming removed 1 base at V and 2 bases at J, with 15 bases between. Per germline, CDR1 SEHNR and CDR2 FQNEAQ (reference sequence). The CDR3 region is CASSLVGDRIPYEQYF. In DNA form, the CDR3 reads TGTGCCAGCAGCTTAGTAGGTGACAGGATACCCTACGAGCAGTACTTC.

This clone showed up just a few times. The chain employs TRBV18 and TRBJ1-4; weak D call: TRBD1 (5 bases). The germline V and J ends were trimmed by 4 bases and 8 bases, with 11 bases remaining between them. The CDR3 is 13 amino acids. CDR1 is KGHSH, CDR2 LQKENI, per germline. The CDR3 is CASSRGEGEKLFF. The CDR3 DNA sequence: TGTGCCAGCTCACGAGGGGAAGGAGAAAAACTGTTTTTT. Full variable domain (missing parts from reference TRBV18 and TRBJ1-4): NAGVMQNPRHLVRRRGQEARLRCSPMKGHSHVYWYRQLPEEGLKFMVYLQKENIIDESGMPKERFSAEFPKEGPSILRIQQVVRGDSAAYFCASSRGEGEKLFFGSGTQLSVL.

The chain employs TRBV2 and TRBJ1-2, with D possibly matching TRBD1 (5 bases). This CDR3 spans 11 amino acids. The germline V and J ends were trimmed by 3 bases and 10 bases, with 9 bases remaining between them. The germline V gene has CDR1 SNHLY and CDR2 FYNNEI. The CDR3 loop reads CASSEVRDYTF. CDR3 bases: TGTGCCAGCAGTGAGGTCAGGGACTACACCTTC.

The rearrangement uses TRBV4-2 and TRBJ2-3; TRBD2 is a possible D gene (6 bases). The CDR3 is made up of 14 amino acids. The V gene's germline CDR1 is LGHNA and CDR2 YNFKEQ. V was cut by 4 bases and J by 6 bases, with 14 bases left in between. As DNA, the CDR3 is TGTGCCAGCAGCCTAGGGACTTTGGAGGATACGCAGTATTTT. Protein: CASSLGTLEDTQYF.

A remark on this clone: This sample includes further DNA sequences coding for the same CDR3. CDR3 sequence reads: CSVVPGGTEAFF. The CDR3 region has the DNA TGCAGCGTTGTTCCAGGGGGCACTGAAGCTTTCTTT. The rearrangement links TRBV29-1 to TRBJ1-1; 7 nucleotides match TRBD1. The V gene end was trimmed by 4 bases and the J gene end by 4 bases; junction bases not matched to a gene: 3. The CDR3 is made up of 12 amino acids. CDR1 SQVTM and CDR2 ANQGSEA come from the germline V gene.

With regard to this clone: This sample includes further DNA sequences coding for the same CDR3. Here the CDR3 reads CASSFGGMNTEAFF. DNA of the CDR3: TGCGCCAGCAGCTTTGGAGGAATGAACACTGAAGCTTTCTTT. The V and J genes are TRBV5-1 and TRBJ1-1; D uncertain. The CDR3 runs to 14 residues. V lost 2 bases and J lost 0, with 8 bases in between. Germline V gene sequence: CDR1 SGHRS, CDR2 YFSETQ. Supplemented by reference TRBV5-1 and TRBJ1-1, the full variable domain reads KAGVTQTPRYLIKTRGQQVTLSCSPISGHRSVSWYQQTPGQGLQFLFEYFSETQRNKGNFPGRFSGRQFSNSRSEMNVSTLELGDSALYLCASSFGGMNTEAFFGQGTRLTVV.